The entry below describes one T cell receptor (beta chain). This record belongs to a study of shared T cell receptors in the human thymus. Some clones are missing from TCRdb's copy, which holds only in-frame ones; the method was immunoSEQ multiplex PCR. The sample yields fewer than 700,000 clones, roughly 90% seen once. CDR1 is LGHNA and CDR2 is YSLEER in the germline V gene. This CDR3 has 20 amino acids. J lost 5 bases, V lost 2 bases, and 13 bases had no gene match. Separately, the same data were catalogued under a study of human thymus T cells. That paper adds: Serving as donors were healthy Finnish infants, each of whom was having open corrective surgery for congenital heart defects. Resections that were taken during corrective heart surgery supplied the thymus tissue. Thymic and blood repertoires seemed to show skewed V and J gene use. Thymic TCR repertoires of unrelated people reportedly overlapped highly.

Sequenced sample: thymocytes. The sequence was obtained from a boy in the first two years of life with a congenital heart defect. The V and J genes are TRBV4-3 and TRBJ2-2; 14 bases agree with TRBD2. The CDR3 loop reads CASSQRRGLAGAENTGELFF. Written as DNA, the CDR3 is TGCGCCAGCAGCCAAAGAAGGGGACTAGCGGGAGCGGAGAATACCGGGGAGCTGTTTTTT.